Listed here is a single T cell receptor beta chain. This clonotype has a single count. There is no known antigen for this receptor. No clone much larger than this one lies a single base away; base qualities are absent. One read alone provides weak support. The data stem from a study of identical twins (dated by TCRdb to the mid-2010s). Turning to the overall study: TCR alpha and beta repertoires from monozygotic twins, unrelated adults of various ages and cord blood were deep-sequenced to test whether fetal clonotypes persist. To rule out contamination, replicate twin experiments were performed at different times with different library preparation protocols. Study-wide findings and limitations: Compared with coincidental sharing between unrelated individuals, out-of-frame TCR alpha sequences shared between twins showed an excess of sequences with low generation probability. Because the same donors could not be followed over many years, the conclusions relied on cross-sectional statistical analysis. Invariant T cells such as MAIT and iNKT could partly confound zero-insertion analyses, though diverse VJ usage argued against this for most clonotypes. In monozygotic twins, out-of-frame TCR alpha sharing was systematically underestimated by recombination models, although the models agreed with sharing between unrelated individuals. The excess sharing between twins in beta out-of-frame sequences was weaker because fewer shared sequences reduced the signal-to-noise ratio. Fewer insertions were carried by abundant cord blood beta clonotypes; a weaker similar trend was observed in young adult naive repertoires, while no such trend was observed in memory repertoires.

Every donor in the study was a healthy Caucasian. The twin cohort consisted of three pairs of female monozygotic twins, all aged roughly 18 to 30 years. Positive isolation kits from Invitrogen were used to isolate CD4+ and CD8+ T cell populations. CDR1 MNHEY and CDR2 SVGAGI are derived from the germline V gene. V ends up 2 bases short and J 4 bases short, with an unmatched junction base count of 6. CDR3 length: 15 amino acids, cysteine to phenylalanine. The kept DNA is CDR3 alone, 45 bases in frame from the first base. The method was 5' RACE. The run used an Illumina HiSeq 2000. Template switching added a universal primer binding site, and the final cDNA carried a unique molecular identifier that allowed TCR cDNA molecules to be counted accurately. Specific primers in the conserved constant-segment region were used to synthesize first-strand cDNA for the TCR alpha and beta chains. To control for contamination, each cDNA library was double barcoded with a SMART-Mk sample barcode plus Illumina barcodes. Two successive PCR steps introduced TruSeq adapter sequences along with Illumina sample barcodes. TCR alpha and beta cDNA libraries were sequenced on the Illumina HiSeq platform with custom primers. Regarding the original processing steps: MiGEC was used to process raw reads and extract unique molecular identifiers, and MiXCR was used to find CDR3 positions. For each individual, recombination models were inferred using an EM algorithm with the repgenHMM and IGoR tools. Shared clonotype analysis was performed with the tcR package in R, normalizing sharing by the product of cloneset sizes. To study raw recombination without the effects of thymic and clonal selection, out-of-frame nonproductive sequences were analyzed. TCRdb passed the public sequencing reads through fastp at Q25 and MiXCR, retaining productive beta sequences. Merged by CDR3 protein, the rows form single entries marked with the most common genes and DNA. TCRdb's processing, not the authors' own work, is the source of the V and J calls. This sample gives 350,000 or so distinct CDR3 sequences in total; over 9% of them show up just once. The top ten clonotypes cover approximately 7.6% of the sample.

These same data were also listed under a study on yellow fever vaccine responses in identical twins. The second study, in turn, reports: The T cell response to vaccination in identical twins was reported by the authors to appear partly convergent and partly personalized. The study precisely tracked vaccine-responding T cell clones in identical twins.

The chain is made from TRBV6-5 and TRBJ2-7; 9 bases in the junction line up with TRBD2. The origin of this receptor is a woman in her late teens or twenties in good health. The sample taken for sequencing was CD8+ T cells sorted from blood. The CDR3: CASSYRAGGLYEQYF. The DNA is TGTGCCAGCAGTTACAGGGCGGGAGGGCTATACGAGCAGTACTTC.